Presented here are 25 T cell receptor beta chains from one specimen sequenced in a study of T-cell memory formation after mild COVID-19 (dated by TCRdb to 2020 to 2022). Libraries were built with 5' RACE. TCRdb names Illumina NovaSeq 6000 as the instrument used. TCRdb trimmed public reads at Q25 via fastp, called clones via MiXCR and kept in-frame beta chains. Each record represents a unique CDR3 protein, reported with the most common genes and DNA among its rows. Here the sample has 15,000 or so distinct CDR3 sequences; roughly 23% occur a single time. The ten largest clones represent around 54% of the sample. Sequencing was performed on PBMCs or a T cell subset sorted from them (not recorded which). These receptors originate from a man aged 18 to 30 who had mild COVID-19 (a few samples of this study predate the infection). The sample titles of this study are shuffled in the database, so cell type and time point are left out; the donor was told from shared clones.

The rearrangement uses TRBV20-1 and TRBJ1-2; 10 bases are shared with TRBD1. The trim removed 6 bases at V and 6 bases at J, leaving 7 bases unmatched. This CDR3 region has 13 residues. Germline CDR1 is DFQATT and CDR2 is SNEGSKA (reference sequence). The CDR3 nucleotides are TGCAGTGCCCCGGGACAGGGGTACGATGGCTACACCTTC. Translating gives CSAPGQGYDGYTF.

This clonotype was detected many times. The chain has TRBV5-5 and TRBJ2-3; D is ambiguous. The CDR3 length is 15 residues. CDR1 and CDR2 (germline): SGHKS, YYEKEE (reference sequence). The V end was cut by 4 bases, the J end by 1 base, with 13 bases between. CDR3 DNA sequence: TGTGCCAGCAGCGCCCACAGAATTCGCACAGATACGCAGTATTTT. This gives the protein CASSAHRIRTDTQYF. Looking up the rest from reference TRBV5-5 and TRBJ2-3 gives the full variable domain: DAGVTQSPTHLIKTRGQQVTLRCSPISGHKSVSWYQQVLGQGPQFIFQYYEKEERGRGNFPDRFSARQFPNYSSELNVNALLLGDSALYLCASSAHRIRTDTQYFGPGTRLTVL.

CDR3 DNA: TGTGCCAGCAAGGGACAGGGGGACAATGAGCAGTTCTTC. This codes for CASKGQGDNEQFF. V and J are TRBV6-6 and TRBJ2-1; 11 bases map to TRBD1. Germline V gene sequence: CDR1 MNHNY, CDR2 SVGAGI (reference sequence). V dropped 7 bases and J dropped 5; count of bases not matched to a gene: 1. There are 13 residues in the CDR3.

This clonotype was found many times. This chain links TRBV5-1 with TRBJ2-1; 11 bases fit TRBD1. Trimming cost V 5 bases and J 7 bases; bases outside gene matches: 14. Germline CDR1 SGHRS, CDR2 YFSETQ. The CDR3 runs to 17 residues. The DNA of the CDR3 is TGCGCCAGCAGTTGGGCGGACAGGGGGCACGGATTAAATGAGCAGTTCTTC. This sequence encodes CASSWADRGHGLNEQFF.

This clonotype was counted many times. The V and J genes are TRBV7-9 and TRBJ2-1, with 10 bases identical to TRBD1. V was clipped by 5 bases and J by 5 bases; unmatched bases: 3. Germline V gene sequence: CDR1 SEHNR, CDR2 FQNEAQ (reference sequence). The CDR3 has 14 residues. The CDR3 nucleotides read TGTGCCAGCAGCCGGGACAGGGGTGACAATGAGCAGTTCTTC. Protein sequence: CASSRDRGDNEQFF.

This clonotype occurred many times. This chain joins TRBV5-1 and TRBJ2-5, with unresolved D. CDR3 length: 13 residues. Germline V CDR1 and CDR2: SGHRS, YFSETQ. The germline V and J ends were trimmed by 1 base and 5 bases, with 9 bases remaining between them. The DNA of the CDR3 is TGCGCCAGCAGCTTGTTACAGAAGGAGACCCAGTACTTC. Protein: CASSLLQKETQYF. The whole variable domain, filled in from reference TRBV5-1 and TRBJ2-5, reads KAGVTQTPRYLIKTRGQQVTLSCSPISGHRSVSWYQQTPGQGLQFLFEYFSETQRNKGNFPGRFSGRQFSNSRSEMNVSTLELGDSALYLCASSLLQKETQYFGPGTRLLVL.

This clonotype was counted only a few times. CDR3 loop: CASSQGEGSYGYTF. For the CDR3, the DNA is TGTGCCAGCAGCCAAGGGGAAGGCAGCTATGGCTACACCTTC. The chain employs TRBV3-1 and TRBJ1-2; the D is unclear. Germline V gene lookup returns CDR1 LGHDT and CDR2 YNNKEL (reference sequence). CDR3 length: 14 residues. The germline V and J ends were trimmed by 1 base and 4 bases, with 10 bases remaining between them.

This clonotype was seen ten or more times. The CDR3: CASRRWTGTDTQYF. CDR3 nucleotide sequence: TGCGCCAGCAGGAGATGGACGGGGACAGATACGCAGTATTTT. The rearrangement joins TRBV5-1 to TRBJ2-3, with a weak D call TRBD2 (5 bases). Deletions cut 5 bases from V and 3 bases from J, with 13 bases between. Germline CDR1 and CDR2: SGHRS and YFSETQ. The CDR3 has 14 amino acids.

This clonotype showed up many times. The J gene is TRBJ2-3, the V gene TRBV21-1; TRBD1, as called in the table, went unchecked against the DNA. TRBV21-1 is termed a pseudogene. The CDR3 runs 18 residues. In DNA, the CDR3 is TGTGCCAGCAGAAAGGGTGGGGGCGAGCATCCCAGCACAGATACGCAGTATTTT. Amino acid sequence: CASRKGGGEHPSTDTQYF.

This clonotype occurred many times. The chain is built from TRBV4-2 and TRBJ2-1; D is uncertain. Trimming left V 0 bases short and J 3 bases short, with 3 bases between. The germline CDR1 and CDR2 sequences are LGHNA and YNFKEQ. The CDR3 loop spans 13 amino acids. The CDR3 DNA sequence: TGTGCCAGCAGCCAAGATAACTACAATGAGCAGTTCTTC. Translation gives CASSQDNYNEQFF.

This clonotype was observed at least ten times. This chain links TRBV18 with TRBJ1-2; D might be TRBD1 (6 bases). V gave up 2 bases and J gave up 3 bases, with 19 bases separating them. This CDR3 contains 17 residues. Germline CDR1 reads KGHSH; CDR2 reads LQKENI. The CDR3 bases are TGTGCCAGCTCACCAGTGGACAGCGACCTTACTCACTATGGCTACACCTTC. Protein product: CASSPVDSDLTHYGYTF.

In its sample, this clonotype was seen many times. The rearrangement links TRBV29-1 to TRBJ2-5; D is undetermined. The length of the CDR3 is 12 residues. CDR1 is SQVTM and CDR2 is ANQGSEA in the germline V gene. V dropped 4 bases and J dropped 1 base, with 7 bases sitting between them. The CDR3 protein is CSVVPSQETQYF. The CDR3 DNA sequence: TGCAGCGTTGTGCCCAGCCAAGAGACCCAGTACTTC.

By proportion, this clonotype is medium-sized. V is TRBV29-1 and J is TRBJ1-2; D might be TRBD1 (5 bases). In germline, CDR1 is SQVTM, CDR2 ANQGSEA. Trimming took 4 bases from V and 0 from J, leaving 12 bases between them. CDR3 length: 14 residues. CDR3 residues: CSVVGDTPNYGYTF. The CDR3 DNA sequence: TGCAGCGTTGTGGGGGATACACCTAACTATGGCTACACCTTC.

The rearrangement uses TRBV29-1 and TRBJ2-7; the D is unclear. Germline CDR1 is SQVTM and CDR2 is ANQGSEA. This CDR3 spans 11 amino acids. Trimming pared 4 bases from V and 0 bases from J, leaving 4 bases between. The CDR3 region has the DNA TGCAGCGTTGGGCACTCCTACGAGCAGTACTTC. This translates into CSVGHSYEQYF.

This clonotype showed up many times. The chain is built from TRBV12-3 or TRBV12-4 and TRBJ2-2; D is uncertain. V lost 5 bases to trimming and J lost 4 bases, with 14 bases between them. The CDR3 runs to 15 residues. The chain's CDR3 is CASSPQKGGTGELFF. The CDR3 nucleotides are TGTGCCAGCAGTCCCCAAAAGGGTGGCACCGGGGAGCTGTTTTTT.

This clonotype was counted ten times or more. V gene TRBV7-9 combines with J gene TRBJ1-2; D remains unclear. The CDR3 consists of 13 residues. Germline CDR1 reads SEHNR; CDR2 reads FQNEAQ (reference sequence). V was trimmed by 7 bases and J by 8 bases, leaving 17 bases between them. CDR3 in amino acids: CASTKPDFIGYTF. The CDR3 nucleotides read TGTGCCAGCACCAAGCCGGATTTTATCGGCTACACCTTC.

This clonotype showed up many times. The gene calls are TRBV7-9 and TRBJ1-1; weak D call: TRBD1 (6 bases). V was shortened by 6 bases and J by 11 bases, with 34 bases between the two germline ends. The CDR3 length is 18 residues. CDR1 and CDR2 (germline): SEHNR, FQNEAQ (reference sequence). The CDR3 spells CASSVQRWGALPMMYAFF. CDR3 DNA: TGTGCCAGCAGTGTCCAGAGATGGGGGGCGCTTCCCATGATGTATGCTTTCTTT.

This clonotype was seen repeatedly, ten times or more. The chain recombines TRBV7-3 with TRBJ2-5; D remains unclear. Germline CDR1 is SGHTA and CDR2 is FQGTGA. V was clipped by 1 base and J by 4 bases, with 10 bases between them. The CDR3 length is 14 residues. The CDR3 region has the DNA TGTGCCAGCAGCTTAATCGGGCCCCCAGAGACCCAGTACTTC. Amino acids: CASSLIGPPETQYF.

This clonotype was counted many times. The chain combines TRBV20-1 with TRBJ2-3, with 8 positions matching TRBD2. Germline CDR1 reads DFQATT; CDR2 reads SNEGSKA (reference sequence). The junction had 6 bases not matched to a gene; V was cut back by 3 bases and J by 7 bases. The CDR3 is 13 residues long. CDR3 DNA: TGCAGTGCTAGCGGGGGGGCCGGGAATACGCAGTATTTT. Its protein product is CSASGGAGNTQYF.

This chain joins TRBV20-1 and TRBJ1-5, with TRBD1 matching over 9 bases. From germline, CDR1 is DFQATT and CDR2 SNEGSKA (reference sequence). The CDR3 runs to 14 residues. Trimming at V came to 5 bases and at J to 7 bases, leaving 9 bases not matched to a gene. CDR3 amino acids: CSASRTGVGQPQHF. CDR3 sequence (DNA): TGCAGTGCTTCCCGGACAGGGGTAGGACAGCCCCAGCATTTT.

CDR3 in DNA: TGTGCCAGCAGCTTAGTGGCTAGCAACCACAATGAGCAGTTCTTC. Amino acid sequence: CASSLVASNHNEQFF. J is TRBJ2-1 and V is TRBV7-9, with a weak D call TRBD2 (5 bases). Germline V gene lookup returns CDR1 SEHNR and CDR2 FQNEAQ (reference sequence). The CDR3 extends over 15 amino acids. Trimming stripped 1 base from V and 5 bases from J, with 12 bases between.

This clonotype was seen a handful of times. The chain couples TRBV19 to TRBJ1-5, with a weak D call TRBD1 (5 bases). This CDR3 is built from 13 residues. V lost 7 bases and J 6 bases, leaving 13 bases between the germline ends. The germline CDR1 and CDR2 sequences are LNHDA and SQIVND (reference sequence). CDR3 sequence reads: CASIRGIGQPQHF. The CDR3, as DNA: TGTGCCAGTATTCGGGGGATCGGTCAGCCCCAGCATTTT.

The table lists this clonotype with many counts. The chain employs TRBV20-1 and TRBJ1-1; unclear D gene. Germline CDR1 reads DFQATT; CDR2 reads SNEGSKA (reference sequence). The length of the CDR3 is 11 residues. The ends were cut back, 6 bases at V and 1 base at J, with 6 bases in the middle. The CDR3 DNA reads TGCAGTGCCGCACGGAACACTGAAGCTTTCTTT. Translated: CSAARNTEAFF.

The chain recombines TRBV12-3 or TRBV12-4 with TRBJ2-1; D perhaps matches TRBD2 (6 bases). V lost 3 bases and J 2 bases, leaving 11 bases between the germline ends. The CDR3 extends over 15 amino acids. Here the CDR3 reads CASSLGRRAYNEQFF. CDR3 DNA sequence: TGTGCCAGCAGTTTGGGGCGGAGGGCCTACAATGAGCAGTTCTTC.

This clonotype appeared many times. V gene TRBV6-2 or TRBV6-3 combines with J gene TRBJ2-2; tentatively, D is TRBD1 (6 bases). CDR3 size: 13 residues. CDR1 is MNHEY and CDR2 is SVGEGT in the germline V gene. V was cut by 6 bases and J by 5 bases, with 10 bases left in between. DNA of the CDR3: TGTGCCAGCAGATCCCAGGGGACCGGGGAGCTGTTTTTT. Translated: CASRSQGTGELFF.